The present entry profiles one T cell receptor (beta chain) with its context. The antigen remains unidentified. The record originates from a study of Ad26.COV2.S vaccination and SARS-CoV-2 variants. Study-level background: The authors gave Ad26.COV2.S intramuscularly, either once or twice 56 days apart. General study points: Total responses of T cells may have been underestimated by the analyses of TCR breadth and depth. Reported findings describe substantial breadth in spike-specific CD8+ and CD4+ T cell responses following vaccination.

The protocol was immunoSEQ multiplex PCR, while the TCRdb copy is restricted to in-frame clones and leaves out a portion. The repertoire consists of roughly 270,000 clones, with about 89% occurring once and the leading ten covering around 3.5%. CDR3 size: 11 residues. V dropped 2 bases and J dropped 7 bases, with 5 bases sitting between them. Indicated treatment: some 20 received Ad26.COV2.S at low or high dose, single or two shots; 5 received placebo; per-sample allocation not given. Samples analyzed were those drawn on day 63 after the first vaccine or placebo injection. Based in Boston, the donor was an adult of 18-55 years.

The chain uses TRBV12-3 or TRBV12-4 and TRBJ1-2; D is possibly TRBD1 (5 bases). This receptor was identified in a person between 18 and 59 years old who received the Ad26.COV2.S COVID-19 vaccine or a placebo. The specimen comprised peripheral blood, sampled in a trial of Ad26.COV2.S vaccine versus placebo. The CDR3 reads CASSLRGGYTF. Here the CDR3 DNA reads TGTGCCAGCAGTTTAAGGGGTGGCTACACCTTC.